Presented here are 29 T cell receptor beta chains from one specimen sequenced in a study of T-cell memory formation after mild COVID-19. TCRdb redid the calling of the 5' RACE reads with MiXCR, one entry per CDR3 protein. The data show 350,000 to 500,000 distinct CDR3 sequences, 18% seen once. The sequenced sample was PBMCs or a T cell subset sorted from them (not recorded which). The receptors originated from a man in his late teens or twenties who had mild COVID-19 (a few samples of this study predate the infection). Cell type and time point are not known.

The genes are TRBV7-9 and TRBJ2-5; 7 nucleotides line up with TRBD1. This CDR3 is built from 16 residues. With 4 bases clipped from V and 4 bases from J, the junction kept 12 bases outside the gene matches. The V gene's germline CDR1 is SEHNR and CDR2 FQNEAQ (reference sequence). The CDR3 sequence is CASSSLGTGVRETQYF. In nucleotides, the CDR3 is TGTGCCAGCAGCTCGCTGGGCACAGGGGTTCGAGAGACCCAGTACTTC.

The chain is built from TRBV7-8 and TRBJ2-7; no firm D call. This CDR3 has 12 amino acids. V shed 2 bases and J shed 3 bases, with 5 bases lying between them. CDR1 and CDR2 (germline): SGHVS, FQNEAQ. CDR3 amino acids: CASSLSVYEQYV. CDR3 nucleotide sequence: TGTGCCAGCAGCTTAAGTGTCTACGAGCAGTACGTC.

This clonotype was counted between two and nine times. The chain employs TRBV4-3 and TRBJ1-6; TRBD1 is a possible D gene (6 bases). Germline V gives CDR1 LGHNA, CDR2 YSLEER. V was clipped by 4 bases and J by 4 bases, with 14 bases between them. CDR3 length: 16 amino acids. CDR3 protein: CASSPQGQTYNSPLHF. The CDR3 DNA is TGCGCCAGCAGCCCACAAGGACAGACTTATAATTCACCCCTCCACTTT.

CDR3 in amino acids: CASSERTGPTNYGYTF. In DNA, the CDR3 is TGTGCCAGCAGTGAGCGGACAGGACCCACTAACTATGGCTACACCTTC. The V call is TRBV27, the J call TRBJ1-2, with TRBD1 matching 7 bases. Germline V lookup: CDR1 MNHEY, CDR2 SMNVEV (reference sequence). CDR3 size: 16 residues. The junction had 9 bases not matched to a gene; V was cut back by 5 bases and J by 0 bases.

The chain recombines TRBV5-6 with TRBJ2-7; 9 nucleotides match TRBD1. The CDR3 is 17 residues long. Germline V gives CDR1 SGHDT, CDR2 YYEEEE. Trimming took 3 bases from V and 2 from J; bases not matched to a gene: 12. The CDR3 region has the DNA TGTGCCAGCAGCTCGAGGACTCCGGGACAGGGTACCTACGAGCAGTACTTC. It specifies CASSSRTPGQGTYEQYF.

The V and J genes are TRBV12-3 or TRBV12-4 and TRBJ1-1, with D unresolved. CDR3 length: 12 residues. V was pared by 6 bases and J by 10 bases, with 15 bases between. The CDR3, as DNA: TGTGCCAGCAGCCTCGGGCCCGCGGCAGCTTTCTTT. It encodes CASSLGPAAAFF.

This chain joins TRBV4-3 and TRBJ2-7; 7 bases line up with TRBD1. Germline V gene sequence: CDR1 LGHNA, CDR2 YSLEER. With V trimmed by 1 base and J by 2 bases, 8 bases remained unmatched. This CDR3 spans 16 amino acids. CDR3: CASSQAADRGPYEQYV. DNA for the CDR3: TGCGCCAGCAGCCAAGCGGCCGATAGGGGGCCCTACGAGCAGTACGTC.

CDR3 in DNA: TGTGCCAGCAGCTTGGCCGCTAGCGGAGGCTACGAGCAGTACTTC. It codes for CASSLAASGGYEQYF. V gene TRBV5-4 combines with J gene TRBJ2-7, with 7 nucleotides matching TRBD2. This CDR3 comprises 15 residues. Germline-derived CDR1 and CDR2 are SGHNT and YYREEE (reference sequence). J was trimmed by 3 bases and V by 0 bases; bases with no gene match: 6.

This clonotype turned up a few times. The DNA for the CDR3 is TGTGCCACCAGCGCAATCGACGGCAACGTCCTGACTTTC. Translation: CATSAIDGNVLTF. The chain is built from TRBV24-1 and TRBJ2-6, with D unresolved. This CDR3 has 13 residues. Germline V gives CDR1 KGHDR, CDR2 SFDVKD. Deletions cut 7 bases from V and 9 bases from J, with 12 bases between.

V gene TRBV7-2 combines with J gene TRBJ1-1, with D unclear. This CDR3 comprises 12 residues. Germline V gene data show CDR1 as SGHTA and CDR2 as FQGNSA. Trimming shortened V by 5 bases and J by 8 bases, and 12 bases separated the two germline ends. Here the CDR3 reads CASSRDAGEAFF. Written as DNA, the CDR3 is TGTGCCAGCAGCCGTGATGCCGGAGAAGCTTTCTTT.

This clonotype was picked up a small number of times. V gene TRBV12-3 or TRBV12-4 combines with J gene TRBJ2-2, with unresolved D. The CDR3 is 13 residues long. The ends were cut back, 3 bases at V and 7 bases at J, with 9 bases in the middle. CDR3 sequence reads: CASSFGPLGELFF. The CDR3 DNA sequence: TGTGCCAGCAGTTTCGGGCCCCTCGGGGAGCTGTTTTTT.

In this sample, this clonotype turned up a few times. The chain combines TRBV2 with TRBJ1-5, with a possible D match to TRBD1 (6 bases). This CDR3 is 14 amino acids long. With 6 bases removed from V and 7 bases from J, the gap between germline ends came to 16 bases. Germline CDR1 reads SNHLY; CDR2 reads FYNNEI. The CDR3 region is CASSAEGGWQPQHF. The CDR3 DNA reads as TGTGCCAGCAGCGCAGAGGGGGGCTGGCAGCCCCAGCATTTT.

This clonotype was seen a few times. V is TRBV3-1 and J is TRBJ2-5, with D perhaps being TRBD1 or TRBD2 (6 bases each). CDR3 length: 17 residues. The germline V gene has CDR1 LGHDT and CDR2 YNNKEL (reference sequence). V lost 4 bases and J 1 base, leaving 19 bases between the germline ends. The CDR3 bases are TGTGCCAGCAGCCGCAAGGCATGGGGGGCTTCCCAAGAGACCCAGTACTTC. This translates into CASSRKAWGASQETQYF.

V is TRBV20-1 and J is TRBJ2-3, with TRBD2 identical over 11 bases. Germline assignment: CDR1 DFQATT and CDR2 SNEGSKA (reference sequence). V shed 6 bases, J shed 3 bases, and the junction held 5 bases outside the gene matches. The CDR3 totals 14 residues. For the CDR3, the DNA is TGCAGTGCCGTAACTAGCGGGGGTACAGATACGCAGTATTTT. Its protein product is CSAVTSGGTDTQYF.

The chain employs TRBV20-1 and TRBJ2-1; the D gene is possibly TRBD2 (6 bases). There are 15 residues in the CDR3. Germline V CDR1 and CDR2: DFQATT, SNEGSKA (reference sequence). Between the trimmed V and J ends, which lost 3 bases and 3 bases, there was a span of 15 bases. CDR3 loop: CSARGGAGLYNEQFF. The CDR3 coding sequence is TGCAGTGCTAGGGGCGGGGCGGGGCTCTACAATGAGCAGTTCTTC.

The table lists this clonotype with a few counts. The V gene is TRBV7-2, the J gene TRBJ2-7; D may be TRBD1 (6 bases). CDR1 and CDR2 from the germline V gene are SGHTA and FQGNSA. The CDR3 sequence is 14 residues long. Trimming took 5 bases from V and 1 from J, leaving 12 bases between them. CDR3 coding DNA: TGTGCCAGCAGCGGTGACAGGACATCCTACGAGCAGTACTTC. The encoded protein is CASSGDRTSYEQYF.

The V call is TRBV20-1, the J call TRBJ2-5, with 12 bases aligning to TRBD2. Germline V lookup: CDR1 DFQATT, CDR2 SNEGSKA (reference sequence). CDR3 length: 15 residues. V shed 2 bases, J shed 4 bases, and the junction held 5 bases outside the gene matches. CDR3 in amino acids: CSARLAGGPGETQYF. In DNA, the CDR3 is TGCAGTGCTAGACTAGCGGGGGGGCCGGGAGAGACCCAGTACTTC.

This chain joins TRBV6-2 or TRBV6-3 and TRBJ2-7; perhaps D is TRBD1 or TRBD2 (5 bases each). This CDR3 has 13 amino acids. Trimming cost V 0 bases and J 7 bases, with 10 bases left between them. Germline V gene lookup returns CDR1 MNHEY and CDR2 SVGEGT. The CDR3 loop reads CASSYSGVEEQYV. The CDR3 DNA sequence: TGTGCCAGCAGTTACTCGGGGGTAGAGGAGCAGTACGTC.

V gene TRBV7-9 combines with J gene TRBJ2-3; D is tentatively TRBD1 or TRBD2 (6 bases each). V lost 6 bases and J lost 4, with 17 bases in between. Germline assignment: CDR1 SEHNR and CDR2 FQNEAQ (reference sequence). CDR3 size: 15 residues. Here the CDR3 reads CASSPAPGEADTQYF. CDR3 in DNA: TGTGCCAGCAGTCCCGCCCCAGGGGAGGCAGATACGCAGTATTTT.

The chain links TRBV7-2 to TRBJ2-1; TRBD2 aligns across 12 bases. The CDR3 contains 16 residues. V lost 5 bases, J lost 9 bases, and 11 bases stayed unmatched. Germline CDR1 reads SGHTA; CDR2 reads FQGNSA. The CDR3 region has the DNA TGTGCCAGCAGCCCCGGGACTAGCGGGTTGGGGAGTGAGCAGTTCTTC. Residues: CASSPGTSGLGSEQFF.

This clonotype came up a few times. The DNA for the CDR3 is TGTGCCAGCAGCTTAGATCCGGGGACGTCCTACAATGAGCAGTTCTTC. It codes for CASSLDPGTSYNEQFF. The V call is TRBV11-2, the J call TRBJ2-1; either TRBD1 or TRBD2 may fit D (5 bases each). The CDR3 consists of 16 residues. V was trimmed by 0 bases and J by 1 base, leaving 10 bases between them. CDR1 and CDR2 from the germline V gene are SGHAT and FQNNGV.

The chain recombines TRBV20-1 with TRBJ1-5; 10 bases are shared with TRBD1. Looked up from germline, CDR1 is DFQATT and CDR2 is SNEGSKA (reference sequence). The CDR3 spans 15 residues. V was clipped by 5 bases and J by 3 bases; unmatched bases: 7. The CDR3 DNA follows: TGCAGTGCTTCCGGGACAGGGGCTCTCAATCAGCCCCAGCATTTT. This codes for CSASGTGALNQPQHF.

This sequence joins TRBV6-2 or TRBV6-3 and TRBJ2-2; unclear D gene. V lost 9 bases and J 5 bases, leaving 7 bases between the germline ends. The CDR3 is 11 residues long. Per germline, CDR1 MNHEY and CDR2 SVGEGT. The CDR3 DNA reads TGTGCCAGTACTGAGACCGGGGAGCTGTTTTTT. This sequence encodes CASTETGELFF.

The chain uses TRBV27 and TRBJ1-1, with no clear D. CDR3 size: 13 residues. V lost 6 bases and J lost 11, with 19 bases in between. The germline gives CDR1 MNHEY, CDR2 SMNVEV (reference sequence). The CDR3 spells CASSFQGELLAFF. CDR3 DNA sequence: TGTGCCAGCAGCTTTCAAGGAGAACTTTTGGCTTTCTTT.

The V call is TRBV6-1, the J call TRBJ2-7, with TRBD1 matching 10 bases. Trimming removed 10 bases from V and 2 bases from J; junction bases left unmatched: 2. Germline-derived CDR1 and CDR2 are MNHNS and SASEGT. The CDR3 sequence is 12 residues long. The CDR3 loop reads CATGQGAYEQYV. The CDR3 DNA is TGTGCCACCGGACAGGGGGCCTACGAGCAGTACGTC.

This clonotype was counted ten times or more. CDR3 sequence (DNA): TGTGCCAGCAGCCATGGCCGAGGGTATAAGGGCAATGAGCAGTTCTTC. This gives the protein CASSHGRGYKGNEQFF. The chain combines TRBV3-1 with TRBJ2-1, with a tentative D call TRBD2 (5 bases). Deletions cut 3 bases from V and 6 bases from J, with 18 bases between. CDR3 size: 16 residues. CDR1 and CDR2 (germline): LGHDT, YNNKEL (reference sequence).

The rearrangement links TRBV5-4 to TRBJ2-5, with 9 bases lining up with TRBD1. V lost 3 bases to trimming and J lost 4 bases; unmatched junction nucleotides: 7. Germline V CDR1 and CDR2: SGHNT, YYREEE (reference sequence). The CDR3 has 15 residues. The CDR3 spells CASSSPGQGAETQYF. CDR3 nucleotides: TGTGCCAGCAGCTCCCCGGGACAGGGCGCAGAGACCCAGTACTTC. The complete variable domain, with remaining parts taken from reference TRBV5-4 and TRBJ2-5, reads ETGVTQSPTHLIKTRGQQVTLRCSSQSGHNTVSWYQQALGQGPQFIFQYYREEENGRGNFPPRFSGLQFPNYSSELNVNALELDDSALYLCASSSPGQGAETQYFGPGTRLLVL.

This clonotype has a count of ten or more. The rearrangement joins TRBV5-1 to TRBJ2-3; TRBD1 might be the D (5 bases). Trimming took 1 base from V and 6 from J, leaving 15 bases between them. The CDR3 covers 15 residues. Germline assignment: CDR1 SGHRS and CDR2 YFSETQ. The CDR3 DNA reads as TGCGCCAGCAGCTTGAGAGGACAATATGCCGATACGCAGTATTTT. Translated, it gives CASSLRGQYADTQYF.

This chain links TRBV5-1 with TRBJ1-1; D may be TRBD1 (5 bases). Trimming cost V 3 bases and J 5 bases, with 11 bases left between them. CDR3 size: 13 residues. Per germline, CDR1 SGHRS and CDR2 YFSETQ. This CDR3 is CASSWGSGTEAFF. The DNA of the CDR3 is TGCGCCAGCAGCTGGGGGTCGGGGACTGAAGCTTTCTTT.